This TCR beta chain was recorded in a study of blood T cell repertoires in COVID-19. V was cut by 6 bases and J by 4 bases, with 17 bases left in between. CDR3 length: 15 residues. From germline, CDR1 is WSHSY and CDR2 SAAADI. Repertoires were generated with immunoSEQ multiplex PCR, while TCRdb's copy carries only in-frame clones and drops some. Among more than 150,000 clones listed, approximately 80% were seen once. The clonotype was recovered from a woman in her fifties or sixties with acute or convalescent COVID-19. The sample comprised peripheral blood. The chain links TRBV10-2 to TRBJ2-3, with D unclear. The CDR3 here is CASSLDSSSSDTQYF. CDR3 nucleotide sequence: TGCGCCAGCAGCCTTGATTCCAGTTCATCAGATACGCAGTATTTT.